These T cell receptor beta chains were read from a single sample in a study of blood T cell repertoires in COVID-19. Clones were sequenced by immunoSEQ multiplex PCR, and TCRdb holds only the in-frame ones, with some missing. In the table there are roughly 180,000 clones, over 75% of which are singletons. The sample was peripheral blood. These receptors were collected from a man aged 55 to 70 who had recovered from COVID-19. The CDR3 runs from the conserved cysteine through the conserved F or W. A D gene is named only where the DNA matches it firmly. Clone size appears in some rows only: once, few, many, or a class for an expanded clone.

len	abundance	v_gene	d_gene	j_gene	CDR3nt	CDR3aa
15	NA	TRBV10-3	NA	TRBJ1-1	TGTGCCATCAGTGAGCGGGACATCCCTACGACTGAAGCTTTCTTT	CAISERDIPTTEAFF
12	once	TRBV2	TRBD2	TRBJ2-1	TGTGCCAGCAGTGTTTACGGGGGGGAGCAGTTCTTC	CASSVYGGEQFF
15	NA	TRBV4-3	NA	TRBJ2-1	TGCGCCAGCAGCCAAGATACCAGCTCCTACAATGAGCAGTTCTTC	CASSQDTSSYNEQFF
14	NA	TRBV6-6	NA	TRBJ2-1	TGTGCCGCCCGGCAGGGCCGCTCCTACAATGAGCAGTTCTTC	CAARQGRSYNEQFF
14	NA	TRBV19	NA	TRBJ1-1	TGTGCCAGTAGTATCCTGAGGGTGGGCACTGAAGCTTTCTTT	CASSILRVGTEAFF
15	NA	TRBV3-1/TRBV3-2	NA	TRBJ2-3	TGTGCCACCACCGGAAGGACAGACTCCACAGATACGCAGTATTTT	CATTGRTDSTDTQYF
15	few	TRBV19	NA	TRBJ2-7	TGTGCCAGTAGTATAAAATCCACAGGGTCCTACGAGCAGTACTTC	CASSIKSTGSYEQYF
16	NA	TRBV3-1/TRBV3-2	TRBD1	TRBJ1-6	TGTGCCAGCAGCCAAGGACCGGGACAGCCCAATTCACCCCTCCACTTT	CASSQGPGQPNSPLHF
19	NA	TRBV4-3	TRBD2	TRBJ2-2	TGCGCCAGCAGCCAAGGACCACCGGGCGGGGGGACGAACACCGGGGAGCTGTTTTTT	CASSQGPPGGGTNTGELFF
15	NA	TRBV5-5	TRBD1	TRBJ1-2	TGTGCCAGCAGCCCCTACTGGACAGGAGATTATGGCTACACCTTC	CASSPYWTGDYGYTF